This T cell receptor beta chain was found in a study of blood T cell repertoires in COVID-19. The germline V gene encodes CDR1 LGHNA and CDR2 YSLEER. This CDR3 has 17 amino acids. V was trimmed by 0 bases and J by 0 bases, leaving 9 bases between them. Donors were grouped by their self-reported clinical history. Cohort 3 donors counted as recovered after two negative PCRs, clearance, or resolved symptoms. In the study's own analysis: Using reference gene primer amplification, nucleated cell counts were estimated. Measured with immunoSEQ multiplex PCR; TCRdb has only the in-frame clones, and not every one. V and J calls and clone size are copied from that table; D and trimming were computed from the DNA. This sample yields 310,000 or so clones, of which roughly 90% are seen a single time; about 8.9% belongs to the top ten.

Sequencing was performed on PBMCs or T cells enriched from blood (not recorded which). The TCR originated in a young woman who had recovered from COVID-19. V usage is TRBV4-3 and J usage is TRBJ2-6; D is unclear. CDR3 residues: CASSQDQSDSGANVLTF. CDR3 sequence (DNA): TGCGCCAGCAGCCAAGATCAGTCAGACTCTGGGGCCAACGTCCTGACTTTC.